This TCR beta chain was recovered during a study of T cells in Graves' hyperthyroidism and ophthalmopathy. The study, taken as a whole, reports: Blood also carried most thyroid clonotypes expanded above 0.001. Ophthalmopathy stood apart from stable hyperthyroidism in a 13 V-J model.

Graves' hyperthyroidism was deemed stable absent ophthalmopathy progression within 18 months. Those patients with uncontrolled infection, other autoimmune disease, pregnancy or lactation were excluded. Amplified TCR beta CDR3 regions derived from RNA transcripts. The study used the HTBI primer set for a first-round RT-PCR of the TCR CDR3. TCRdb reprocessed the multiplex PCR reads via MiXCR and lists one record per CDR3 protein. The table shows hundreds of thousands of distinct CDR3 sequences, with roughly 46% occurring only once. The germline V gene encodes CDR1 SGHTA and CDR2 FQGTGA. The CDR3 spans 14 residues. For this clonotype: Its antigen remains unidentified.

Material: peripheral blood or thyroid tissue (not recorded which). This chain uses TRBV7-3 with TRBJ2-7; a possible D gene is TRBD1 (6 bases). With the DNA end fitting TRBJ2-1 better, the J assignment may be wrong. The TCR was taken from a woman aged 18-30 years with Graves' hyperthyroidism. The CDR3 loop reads CASSLGQITYEQFF. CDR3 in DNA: TGTGCCAGCAGCCTTGGACAGATTACCTACGAGCAGTTCTTC.